This T cell receptor beta chain was captured in a study of T cells in Graves' hyperthyroidism and ophthalmopathy. CDR1 and CDR2 from the germline V gene are SGHDN and FVKESK. CDR3 size: 21 residues. J lost 2 bases, V lost 4 bases, and 24 bases had no gene match. Among the patients, aged 18 to 65, hyperthyroidism was newly diagnosed and had lasted under 2 months. Thyroid ultrasound, orbital computed tomography, clinical symptoms, and serum thyroxine and TRAb underpinned diagnoses. Amplified TCR beta CDR3 regions derived from RNA transcripts. RT-PCR in the first round (using the HTBI primer set) targeted the TCR CDR3. TCRdb analysed the multiplex PCR reads with MiXCR anew, one entry per CDR3 protein. The sample contains about 420,000 distinct CDR3 sequences, around a sixth of which appear only once. A note on this clonotype: What it recognizes is unknown.

Findings and caveats of the study: From stable hyperthyroidism, ophthalmopathy was set apart by a 13 V-J model.

This sequence was found in a woman aged 18-29 years with Graves' hyperthyroidism. This chain links TRBV14 with TRBJ2-7, with 9 bases identical to TRBD1. The sequencing input was blood. In nucleotides, the CDR3 is TGTGCCAGCAGCCCCCGCCCAGTGGGGGACAGGGCCGGAGTTTTTCCCTACGAGCAGTACTTC. It yields the protein CASSPRPVGDRAGVFPYEQYF.